This TCR beta chain was captured in a study of blood T cell repertoires in COVID-19. Overall study context: The study drew acute and convalescent COVID-19 samples from the United States, Italy and Spain. Nucleic acid was either cDNA or gDNA, and it came from T cells, B-cell-depleted T cells, or PBMCs.

Study processing details: Estimation of nucleated cell counts was performed using reference gene primer amplification. Sequencing used immunoSEQ multiplex PCR; TCRdb keeps in-frame clones, though not all of them. V, J and clone size reflect that table, while D and trimming were determined from the DNA. There are under 250,000 clones in the sample; about 86% occur only once, and 2.5% to 3.5% lies in the top ten. CDR3 length: 16 residues. V was cut by 6 bases and J by 4 bases, with 19 bases left in between. CDR1 MNHEY and CDR2 SMNVEV come from the germline V gene (reference sequence). This clonotype was obtained from a man aged 45-65 years with active or convalescent COVID-19. V gene TRBV27 combines with J gene TRBJ1-5, with a weak D call TRBD1 (6 bases). Material: peripheral blood. As DNA, the CDR3 is TGTGCCAGCAGATCGGCCCTCAGGGGAGGGAATCAGCCCCAGCATTTT. The encoded protein is CASRSALRGGNQPQHF.